The sample holds one count of the clone carrying this T cell receptor beta chain. The sample belongs to a study of blood T cell repertoires in COVID-19. Libraries were prepared by immunoSEQ multiplex PCR; TCRdb keeps only in-frame clonotypes and omits some of them. This table holds roughly 200,000 clones, approximately 83% found once. Trimming left V 2 bases short and J 8 bases short, with 7 bases between. The CDR3 is made up of 13 amino acids. Material for sequencing was peripheral blood. V is TRBV12-3 or TRBV12-4 and J is TRBJ1-6; D is ambiguous. The clonotype comes from a woman aged 30 to 39 with COVID-19, enrolled during active disease. CDR3 in DNA: TGTGCCAGCAGTTTACAGCGGTATTCACCCCTCCACTTT. This gives the protein CASSLQRYSPLHF.